Shown below are 8 T cell receptor beta chains from a single sample sequenced in a study of cytomegalovirus exposure and HLA in healthy donors. Primers for the PCR totalled 60 Vbeta and 13 Jbeta. Some clones are missing from TCRdb's copy, which holds only in-frame ones; the method was immunoSEQ multiplex PCR. The sample contains 150,000 to 200,000 clones, about four fifths of which appear only once. The sequencing input was PBMCs. The receptor source for this set is a man younger than 45 in good health and CMV-seropositive.

This chain links TRBV29-1 with TRBJ2-7; weak D call: TRBD2 (6 bases). The germline V and J ends were trimmed by 7 bases and 5 bases, with 18 bases remaining between them. Germline assignment: CDR1 SQVTM and CDR2 ANQGSEA. The CDR3 is made up of 13 amino acids. CDR3 protein: CSDSGAGKDEQYF. The CDR3 DNA is TGCAGCGACTCGGGAGCCGGGAAGGACGAGCAGTACTTC.

The chain combines TRBV6-1 with TRBJ1-1; weak D call: TRBD1 (6 bases). The V gene's germline CDR1 is MNHNS and CDR2 SASEGT. Between the trimmed V and J ends, which lost 5 bases and 5 bases, there was a span of 18 bases. The CDR3 is 15 residues long. DNA for the CDR3: TGTGCCAGCAGTAGTCAAGGGGGATCCATTACTGAAGCTTTCTTT. It codes for CASSSQGGSITEAFF.

The chain joins TRBV6-1 to TRBJ2-3, with a possible D match to TRBD2 (5 bases). The germline V gene encodes CDR1 MNHNS and CDR2 SASEGT. The CDR3 totals 14 residues. V was shortened by 2 bases and J by 4 bases, with 10 bases between the two germline ends. CDR3 protein: CASSEPGRSDTQYF. In DNA form, the CDR3 reads TGTGCCAGCAGTGAACCGGGAAGGTCAGATACGCAGTATTTT.

This clone was detected only once. V gene TRBV7-8 combines with J gene TRBJ2-2, with TRBD2 matching over 9 bases. Losses at the gene ends were 1 base for V and 4 bases for J; bases not matched to a gene: 7. Germline values: CDR1 SGHVS, CDR2 FQNEAQ. The CDR3 is made up of 17 amino acids. CDR3 in DNA: TGTGCCAGCAGCTTAGGCCCTCTAGCGGGGCTCACCGGGGAGCTGTTTTTT. Translating gives CASSLGPLAGLTGELFF.

This chain links TRBV5-1 with TRBJ2-7; D possibly corresponds to TRBD1 (8 bases). Germline V lookup: CDR1 SGHRS, CDR2 YFSETQ. Trimming cost V 5 bases and J 7 bases, with 13 bases left between them. This CDR3 is built from 12 residues. Here the CDR3 DNA reads TGCGCCAGCAGGTACAGGGGGGGGGAGCAGTACTTC. Translating gives CASRYRGGEQYF.

The gene calls are TRBV27 and TRBJ2-3; 8 bases map to TRBD2. The CDR3 runs to 16 residues. Trimming took 3 bases from V and 6 from J; bases not matched to a gene: 11. Germline V gene data show CDR1 as MNHEY and CDR2 as SMNVEV (reference sequence). The CDR3 region is CASSLRLIGGADTQYF. For the CDR3, the DNA is TGTGCCAGCAGTTTGCGGCTGATCGGGGGGGCGGATACGCAGTATTTT.

This clone was observed once. The chain joins TRBV9 to TRBJ2-2, with D possibly matching TRBD2 (6 bases). V was clipped by 3 bases and J by 0 bases, with 9 bases between them. The CDR3 runs to 15 residues. Looked up from germline, CDR1 is SGDLS and CDR2 is YYNGEE. Here the CDR3 reads CASSARGTNTGELFF. The CDR3 DNA is TGTGCCAGCAGCGCTCGGGGGACGAACACCGGGGAGCTGTTTTTT.

The chain carries TRBV28 and TRBJ2-1; D remains ambiguous. CDR1 MDHEN and CDR2 SYDVKM come from the germline V gene. The CDR3 length is 12 residues. V gave up 3 bases and J gave up 7 bases, with 7 bases separating them. CDR3 nucleotide sequence: TGTGCCAGCAGTTTTTTATCTAATGAGCAGTTCTTC. Protein product: CASSFLSNEQFF.